These 15 T cell receptor beta chains were sequenced from one sample in a study of tissue T cells after allogeneic stem cell transplantation. Some clones are missing from TCRdb's copy, which holds only in-frame ones; the method was immunoSEQ multiplex PCR. The data show more than 9,000 clones, with less than 85% seen just once and about an eighth held by the top ten. This material consisted of tissue from the right colon, taken at autopsy. The receptors originated from a woman aged 18-49 years with breast cancer.

By proportion, this clone is medium-sized. The same CDR3 can be traced to other DNA sequences in this sample. The CDR3 loop is CASSIRSYGYTF. CDR3 bases: TGTGCCAGTAGTATCCGTAGCTATGGCTACACCTTC. The genes are TRBV19 and TRBJ1-2, with D uncertain. The CDR3 is 12 amino acids. In germline, CDR1 is LNHDA, CDR2 SQIVND (reference sequence). The germline V and J ends were trimmed by 3 bases and 4 bases, with 6 bases remaining between them.

V is TRBV6-2 or TRBV6-3 and J is TRBJ2-7; D is perhaps TRBD2 (6 bases). Deletions cut 3 bases from V and 6 bases from J, with 12 bases between. Looked up from germline, CDR1 is MNHEY and CDR2 is SVGEGT. The CDR3 extends over 13 amino acids. The CDR3 region is CASSYTRDFEQYF. DNA for the CDR3: TGTGCCAGCAGTTATACGCGGGACTTCGAGCAGTACTTC.

V usage is TRBV7-9 and J usage is TRBJ2-7; D not resolved. Germline CDR1 reads SEHNR; CDR2 reads FQNEAQ (reference sequence). The CDR3 covers 15 residues. Trimming cost V 4 bases and J 1 base, with 14 bases left between them. The CDR3 protein is CASSSWTVKSYEQYF. CDR3 nucleotide sequence: TGTGCCAGCAGCTCTTGGACGGTTAAGTCCTACGAGCAGTACTTC.

The chain recombines TRBV28 with TRBJ2-5; maybe TRBD2 (5 bases). V lost 5 bases and J lost 3, with 10 bases in between. The CDR3 spans 13 residues. CDR1 and CDR2 (germline): MDHEN, SYDVKM. The CDR3 DNA reads as TGTGCCAGCAGTCTAAGCGGCGAAGAGACCCAGTACTTC. This sequence encodes CASSLSGEETQYF.

This sequence joins TRBV28 and TRBJ2-7; D assignment may be TRBD1 or TRBD2 (5 bases each). Germline CDR1 MDHEN, CDR2 SYDVKM. The CDR3 has 16 residues. Deletions cut 4 bases from V and 3 bases from J, with 19 bases between. In DNA form, the CDR3 reads TGTGCCAGCAGTTCCCCCCCCGGAGGTGGGGGCTACGAGCAGTACTTC. Protein: CASSSPPGGGGYEQYF.

The chain links TRBV28 to TRBJ1-6; a possible D gene is TRBD1 (5 bases). Between the trimmed V and J ends, which lost 10 bases and 1 base, there was a span of 11 bases. CDR1 and CDR2 from the germline V gene are MDHEN and SYDVKM. The CDR3 runs to 14 residues. The CDR3 region has the DNA TGTGCCACTCTGGGGGTTTCCTATAATTCACCCCTCCACTTT. It translates to CATLGVSYNSPLHF.

V gene TRBV27 combines with J gene TRBJ1-2; D gene unclear. The germline V gene encodes CDR1 MNHEY and CDR2 SMNVEV (reference sequence). V was trimmed by 3 bases and J by 7 bases, leaving 21 bases between them. This CDR3 is 16 amino acids long. The CDR3 here is CASSFRSGLTNGGYTF. CDR3 coding DNA: TGTGCCAGCAGTTTTCGCTCGGGTTTAACTAATGGTGGCTACACCTTC.

The chain joins TRBV10-3 to TRBJ2-5; 11 nucleotides line up with TRBD1. CDR1 ENHRY and CDR2 SYGVKD come from the germline V gene. The CDR3 runs to 17 residues. Trimming at V came to 3 bases and at J to 1 base, leaving 7 bases not matched to a gene. CDR3 region: CAISEGWGTGGQETQYF. DNA of the CDR3: TGTGCCATCAGTGAAGGCTGGGGGACAGGGGGCCAAGAGACCCAGTACTTC.

This clone was seen once. The rearrangement links TRBV2 to TRBJ2-4; D could derive from TRBD1 or TRBD2 (5 bases each). There are 14 residues in the CDR3. Trimming left V 7 bases short and J 0 bases short, with 10 bases between. The germline gives CDR1 SNHLY, CDR2 FYNNEI. CDR3 region: CASTRELAKNIQYF. CDR3 nucleotide sequence: TGTGCCAGCACCAGGGAGCTAGCCAAAAACATTCAGTACTTC.

The chain links TRBV19 to TRBJ1-2; weak D call: TRBD1 (6 bases). The ends were cut back, 5 bases at V and 8 bases at J, with 21 bases in the middle. CDR1 and CDR2 from the germline V gene are LNHDA and SQIVND (reference sequence). The CDR3 totals 15 residues. The CDR3 bases are TGTGCCAGTAGTCCTCAACAGGGAATAGTCGAGGGCTACACCTTC. Amino acids: CASSPQQGIVEGYTF.

As for this clone: This may come from a read error, since a much larger clone is one base off. The same CDR3 arises from other DNA sequences in this sample as well. The J gene is TRBJ1-1, the V gene TRBV15; maybe TRBD1 (5 bases). The CDR3 is made up of 17 amino acids. The germline V and J ends were trimmed by 2 bases and 1 base, with 17 bases remaining between them. CDR1 and CDR2 (germline): LNHNV, YYDKDF (reference sequence). This chain's CDR3 is CATSRRTGWGWNTEAFF. The CDR3 DNA follows: TGTGCCACCAGCAGACGAACTGGGTGGGGGTGGAACACTGAAGCTTTCTTT.

The J gene is TRBJ2-2, the V gene TRBV28; either TRBD1 or TRBD2 may supply D (5 bases each). This CDR3 is 16 amino acids long. Germline V gene sequence: CDR1 MDHEN, CDR2 SYDVKM. The CDR3 bases are TGTGCTGTTCCCTCTTCGAGGGGTGAGAACACCGGGGAGCTGTTTTTT. Translating it yields CAVPSSRGENTGELFF.

The chain uses TRBV2 and TRBJ1-5; TRBD1 agrees at 8 bases. This CDR3 is 16 amino acids long. With 6 bases clipped from V and 1 base from J, the junction kept 8 bases outside the gene matches. Germline V gene data show CDR1 as SNHLY and CDR2 as FYNNEI. The CDR3 sequence: CASRTSTGASNQPQHF. CDR3 sequence (DNA): TGTGCCAGCAGGACCTCGACAGGGGCCAGCAATCAGCCCCAGCATTTT.

The chain joins TRBV3-1 (or the pseudogene TRBV3-2) to TRBJ1-4, with D perhaps matching TRBD1 (6 bases). The V gene lost 6 bases and the J gene lost 0 bases, with 17 bases spanning the gap. Germline V gene data show CDR1 as LGHDT and CDR2 as YNNKEL (reference sequence). The CDR3 runs 17 residues. The DNA of the CDR3 is TGTGCCAGCAGTCAGGCGGGGGGGCCAGCAACTAATGAAAAACTGTTTTTT. This sequence encodes CASSQAGGPATNEKLFF.

The chain uses TRBV14 and TRBJ2-3, with 7 bases fitting TRBD2. Trimming at V came to 4 bases and at J to 10 bases, leaving 8 bases not matched to a gene. The CDR3 sequence is 13 residues long. Per the germline V gene, CDR1 is SGHDN and CDR2 is FVKESK. CDR3 protein: CASSRQRSGAQYF. The DNA of the CDR3 is TGTGCCAGCAGCCGCCAAAGAAGCGGGGCGCAGTATTTT.